This record looks at one TCR beta chain sequence and its context. Only in-frame clones appear in the TCRdb table, and some are missing; sequencing was by immunoSEQ multiplex PCR. This table holds about 250,000 clones, almost 85% found once. This specimen belongs to a study of control samples from healthy donors and cancer patients. The clonotype comes from a woman aged 60 to 75 with lung cancer. The material sequenced was PBMCs.

DNA for the CDR3: TGTGCCAGCAGCTTGACAGGGAACGAAAAACTGTTTTTT. This sequence encodes CASSLTGNEKLFF. The rearrangement joins TRBV7-9 to TRBJ1-4; TRBD1 matches 7 bases. The CDR3 length is 13 residues. CDR1 is SEHNR, CDR2 FQNEAQ, per germline (reference sequence). V trimming: 3 bases; J trimming: 8 bases; junction bases outside the gene matches: 3.